The present T cell receptor beta chain was sequenced within a study of patients and donors after allogeneic stem cell transplantation. TCRdb itself ran the RT-PCR reads through MiXCR, one entry per CDR3 protein. Here the sample spans about 230,000 distinct CDR3 sequences, roughly 15% being singletons. CDR1 and CDR2 from the germline V gene are PRHDT and FYEKMQ (reference sequence). This CDR3 region has 12 residues. V was clipped by 5 bases and J by 11 bases; unmatched bases: 7. The receptor comes from a human donor who was either an allogeneic HSCT recipient or a stem cell or donor lymphocyte infusion donor (not recorded which). It is not recorded whose cells these are; they may come from a transplant donor. The rearrangement links TRBV13 to TRBJ2-5; 8 nucleotides align to TRBD1. Input material: blood, either unsorted or a sorted T cell fraction (not recorded which). The CDR3 is CASSTGQGGQYF. Here the CDR3 DNA reads TGTGCCAGCAGCACCGGACAGGGTGGGCAGTACTTC. The full variable domain, its missing parts supplied by reference TRBV13 and TRBJ2-5, is AAGVIQSPRHLIKEKRETATLKCYPIPRHDTVYWYQQGPGQDPQFLISFYEKMQSDKGSIPDRFSAQQFSDYHSELNMSSLELGDSALYFCASSTGQGGQYFGPGTRLLVL.